This T cell receptor (beta chain) appears in the sequencing data of a study of blood T cell repertoires in COVID-19. Turning to the study itself: The cDNA or gDNA used as material had been derived from T cells, B-cell-depleted T cells, or PBMCs.

In its sample, this clone was seen once. Germline V gene sequence: CDR1 ENHRY, CDR2 SYGVKD. Losses at the gene ends were 7 bases for V and 9 bases for J; bases not matched to a gene: 9. The CDR3 extends over 14 amino acids. Here immunoSEQ multiplex PCR was the method, and the copy in TCRdb shows in-frame clones only, minus some. Of 260,000 or so clones in the sample, 70% to 90% are singletons; the top ten hold 0.95% to 1.5%. The clonotype comes from a middle-aged woman with acute COVID-19. Sequenced sample: PBMCs or T cells enriched from blood (not recorded which). This chain uses TRBV10-3 with TRBJ2-1; 10 positions match TRBD2. This chain's CDR3 is CAITSAGGPIEQFF. The CDR3 nucleotides read TGTGCCATCACTTCAGCGGGAGGGCCCATTGAGCAGTTCTTC.